This record looks at one TCR beta chain sequence and its context. Its target is not known. Extraction and reverse transcription of RNA yielded cDNA as the sequencing template. Sequenced by immunoSEQ multiplex PCR; TCRdb stores in-frame clones only, minus some. The top ten clones hold 1% to 1.5% of a sample with 250,000 or so clones, roughly 69% of them seen once. The CDR3 consists of 15 residues. The V gene's germline CDR1 is MGHDK and CDR2 SYGVNS. V gave up 5 bases and J gave up 13 bases, with 26 bases separating them. This sample stems from a study of CD8+ T cells in alopecia areata. In the study overall: Patients received oral tofacitinib, 5 to 10 mg twice daily, for moderate-to-severe alopecia areata. Once tofacitinib had been taken for 6 to 18 months, 6 months off drug followed.

Overall study results and limits: Lesional scalp displayed greater clonality than normal scalp, most notably in alopecia totalis/universalis. Mice showed clearer TCR sharing than patients did, a gap that was possibly HLA-related.

This specimen was CD4+ T cells sorted from blood, taken at week 0. The clonotype was recovered from a human donor with alopecia areata. This chain joins TRBV25-1 and TRBJ2-5; no reliable D call. CDR3 nucleotides: TGTGCCAGCAGTAGCCCGACGCGAGGTGTTCCCTTGTTGTACTTC. Translated: CASSSPTRGVPLLYF.